Listed below are T cell receptor beta chains from one sample, sequenced in a study of blood T cell repertoires in COVID-19. Produced via immunoSEQ multiplex PCR; TCRdb's table is partial and in-frame only. The table includes about 24,000 clones, less than 90% detected once. Sequencing input: peripheral blood. The source of these receptors is a man between 65 and 80 years old with COVID-19, enrolled during active disease. Both conserved end residues are part of each CDR3. The D gene is left open where the match is weak. Where a row states a size, it is once, few, many or the class of an expanded clone; other rows omit it.

TGTGCCAGCAGTCTGACAATCTCTGAAGCTTTCTTT | CASSLTISEAFF | TRBJ1-1 | NA | NA | TRBV12-3/TRBV12-4
TGTGCCAGCAGTACCCCCCCCCAGGGGGCCTACGAGCAGTACTTC | CASSTPPQGAYEQYF | TRBJ2-7 | NA | TRBD1 | TRBV6-6
TGTGCCAGCAGCCTACTCGGGGGGGCGTTTGAAAAACTGTTTTTT | CASSLLGGAFEKLFF | TRBJ1-4 | NA | NA | TRBV6-5
TGTGCCAGCAGCCAAGAATCTCCCCGGTGGGCGGGGCACAATGAGCAGTTCTTC | CASSQESPRWAGHNEQFF | TRBJ2-1 | NA | NA | TRBV3-1/TRBV3-2
TGTGCCAGCAGCTTAGGAGGTTTCGGGGAGCTGTTTTTT | CASSLGGFGELFF | TRBJ2-2 | NA | NA | TRBV7-9
TGCGCCAGCAGCCAACGGCTAGCGGGAACCTACGAGCAGTACTTC | CASSQRLAGTYEQYF | TRBJ2-7 | NA | TRBD2 | TRBV4-1
TGCGCCAGCAGCCCTCAGGGACAGGGGGCCAACGAGCAGTACTTC | CASSPQGQGANEQYF | TRBJ2-7 | NA | TRBD1 | TRBV5-1
TGTGCCAGCAGCTTTACAGGGGGCGGTTGGAAGTTCTTC | CASSFTGGGWKFF | TRBJ2-1 | once | TRBD1 | TRBV11-2
TGTGCCAGCAGCCTAAATTCGCGGGGTGTTTTCTTT | CASSLNSRGVFF | TRBJ1-1 | once | NA | TRBV7-9
TGTGCCAGCAATTTCCCCCAGGGGGTCACTGGAAACACCATATATTTT | CASNFPQGVTGNTIYF | TRBJ1-3 | NA | TRBD1 | TRBV5-5
TGTGCCAGCAGCCAATTCTTAGAGAATGAGCAGTTCTTC | CASSQFLENEQFF | TRBJ2-1 | NA | NA | TRBV3-1/TRBV3-2
TGTGCCAGCAGCGTAGAAATCAACGGGGGCTACACCTTC | CASSVEINGGYTF | TRBJ1-2 | NA | NA | TRBV9
TGTGCCAGCAGTGACTACCCACGAGGATCACCCCTCCACTTT | CASSDYPRGSPLHF | TRBJ1-6 | few | NA | TRBV6-4
TGCGCCAGCAGTGACAGGGGCTGGGGCACTGAAGCTTTCTTT | CASSDRGWGTEAFF | TRBJ1-1 | NA | NA | TRBV10-2
TGTGCCAGCAGTGCCTTGGACAGAAACTACGAGCAGTACTTC | CASSALDRNYEQYF | TRBJ2-7 | NA | NA | TRBV25-1
TGTGCCAGCAGCCTGACTAGGGCCGGGGAGCTGTTTTTT | CASSLTRAGELFF | TRBJ2-2 | NA | NA | TRBV5-5
TGTGCCAGCAGCAAAGATGGGACTAGCGGGGGGCCCTACAATGAGCAGTTCTTC | CASSKDGTSGGPYNEQFF | TRBJ2-1 | NA | TRBD2 | TRBV3-1/TRBV3-2
TGTGCCAGCAGCTGGACCAGGGGGCCGAAACCCTATGGCTACACCTTC | CASSWTRGPKPYGYTF | TRBJ1-2 | NA | TRBD1 | TRBV11-2
TGTGCCAGCAAGTCGATCGGACATTATGAAGCTTTCTTT | CASKSIGHYEAFF | TRBJ1-1 | once | NA | TRBV7-9
TGCGCCAGCAGCCAAGATAAACCAGGGTCTCGGTTGGACGAGCAGTACTTC | CASSQDKPGSRLDEQYF | TRBJ2-7 | NA | NA | TRBV4-1